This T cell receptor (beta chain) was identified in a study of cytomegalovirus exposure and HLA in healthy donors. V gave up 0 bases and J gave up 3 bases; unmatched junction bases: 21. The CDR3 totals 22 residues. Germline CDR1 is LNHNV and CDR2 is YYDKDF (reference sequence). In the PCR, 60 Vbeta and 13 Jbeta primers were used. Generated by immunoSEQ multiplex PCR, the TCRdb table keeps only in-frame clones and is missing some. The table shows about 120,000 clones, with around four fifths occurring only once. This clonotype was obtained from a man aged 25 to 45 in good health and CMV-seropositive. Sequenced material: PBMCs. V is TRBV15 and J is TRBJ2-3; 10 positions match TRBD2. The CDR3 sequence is CATSREIGTPILAGDGTDTQYF. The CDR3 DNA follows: TGTGCCACCAGCAGAGAGATAGGTACCCCCATCCTAGCGGGAGACGGTACAGATACGCAGTATTTT.